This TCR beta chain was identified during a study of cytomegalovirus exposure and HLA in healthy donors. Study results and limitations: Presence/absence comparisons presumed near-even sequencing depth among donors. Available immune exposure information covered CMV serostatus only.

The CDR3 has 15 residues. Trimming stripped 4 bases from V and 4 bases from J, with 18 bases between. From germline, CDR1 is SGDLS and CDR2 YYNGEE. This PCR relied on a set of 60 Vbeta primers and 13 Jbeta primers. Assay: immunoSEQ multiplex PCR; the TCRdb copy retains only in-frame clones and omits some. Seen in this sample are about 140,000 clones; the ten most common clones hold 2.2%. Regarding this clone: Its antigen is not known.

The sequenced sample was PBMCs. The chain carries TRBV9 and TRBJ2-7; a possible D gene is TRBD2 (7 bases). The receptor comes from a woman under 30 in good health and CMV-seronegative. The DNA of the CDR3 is TGTGCCAGCAGCCTGAGGGGGGAGGGGAGTTACGAGCAGTACTTC. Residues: CASSLRGEGSYEQYF.